The sequence of this T cell receptor (beta chain) was determined in a study of blood T cell repertoires in COVID-19. On the study more broadly: Samples representing acute and convalescent COVID-19 were sourced from the United States, Italy and Spain. PBMCs, B-cell-depleted T cells, or T cells provided the cDNA or gDNA that made up the material.

There are 12 residues in the CDR3. Germline V gene lookup returns CDR1 SGHDN and CDR2 FVKESK. Per the original methods: Amplification from reference gene primers served as the basis for estimated nucleated cell counts. TCRdb keeps only in-frame clones here, not all; method: immunoSEQ multiplex PCR. The V and J calls and clone size come from that table; D and trimming were worked out from the DNA. The data hold 240,000 or so clones, with roughly 86% observed a single time. The clonotype originates from a woman in her thirties with acute or convalescent COVID-19. The sample taken for sequencing was peripheral blood. The chain combines TRBV14 with TRBJ2-7; a possible D gene is TRBD2 (5 bases). DNA of the CDR3: TGTGCAACCGGGGTAGGTCCCTACGAGCAGTACTTC. Protein: CATGVGPYEQYF.